What follows are 10 T cell receptor beta chains derived from one specimen sequenced in a study of identical twins. TCRdb reanalysed the 5' RACE reads using MiXCR and keeps one entry per CDR3 protein. The sample carries around 470,000 distinct CDR3 sequences, 11% to 15% recorded once. These same data were also listed under a study on yellow fever vaccine responses in identical twins.

The sample was CD4+ T cells sorted from blood. The receptor set was obtained from a woman between 18 and 29 years old in good health.

This clonotype has only a few counts. V usage is TRBV7-2 and J usage is TRBJ2-3; TRBD1 matches 7 bases. V shed 3 bases and J 0 bases; nucleotides not matched to a gene: 6. The CDR3 contains 16 residues. CDR1 and CDR2 from the germline V gene are SGHTA and FQGNSA. In nucleotides, the CDR3 is TGTGCCAGCAGCTTCCGAGGGGGCGGGAGCACAGATACGCAGTATTTT. Translating it yields CASSFRGGGSTDTQYF. Combining the CDR3 with reference TRBV7-2 and TRBJ2-3 gives the whole variable domain GAGVSQSPSNKVTEKGKDVELRCDPISGHTALYWYRQSLGQGLEFLIYFQGNSAPDKSGLPSDRFSAERTGGSVSTLTIQRTQQEDSAVYLCASSFRGGGSTDTQYFGPGTRLTVL.

The genes are TRBV30 and TRBJ2-3; the D gene is possibly TRBD2 (6 bases). V gave up 0 bases and J gave up 3 bases, with 16 bases separating them. Germline loops: CDR1 GTSNPN, CDR2 SVGIG (reference sequence). CDR3 length equals 16 residues. In nucleotides, the CDR3 is TGTGCCTGGAGTGTACGGGTGACTAGAGGGACAGATACGCAGTATTTT. It translates to CAWSVRVTRGTDTQYF.

The V call is TRBV30, the J call TRBJ2-3; D might be TRBD1 (5 bases). V was trimmed by 3 bases and J by 9 bases, leaving 10 bases between them. CDR3 length: 11 amino acids. Looked up from germline, CDR1 is GTSNPN and CDR2 is SVGIG (reference sequence). Here the CDR3 reads CAWRDIRTQYF. The CDR3 DNA follows: TGTGCCTGGAGGGACATCCGGACGCAGTATTTT. Full variable domain (outside the CDR3, taken from reference TRBV30 and TRBJ2-3): SQTIHQWPATLVQPVGSPLSLECTVEGTSNPNLYWYRQAAGRGLQLLFYSVGIGQISSEVPQNLSASRPQDRQFILSSKKLLLSDSGFYLCAWRDIRTQYFGPGTRLTVL.

The V call is TRBV6-5, the J call TRBJ1-2, with D possibly being TRBD1 (6 bases). This CDR3 is 15 amino acids long. Germline V gives CDR1 MNHEY, CDR2 SVGAGI. Trimming cost V 2 bases and J 4 bases, with 14 bases left between them. The CDR3 loop is CASSYTDLGGYGYTF. CDR3 nucleotide sequence: TGTGCCAGCAGTTACACGGACTTAGGGGGCTATGGCTACACCTTC.

This clonotype was picked up a small number of times. The rearrangement links TRBV4-3 to TRBJ2-2; D call uncertain. Trimming took 5 bases from V and 7 from J, leaving 17 bases between them. Per the germline V gene, CDR1 is LGHNA and CDR2 is YSLEER. The CDR3 has 15 residues. The CDR3: CASSVGAPGGGELFF. The CDR3 DNA reads as TGCGCCAGCAGCGTCGGTGCTCCCGGTGGCGGGGAGCTGTTTTTT.

This clonotype appeared a few times. The chain recombines TRBV25-1 with TRBJ2-6; 8 bases line up with TRBD1. This CDR3 contains 16 residues. V shed 9 bases and J 4 bases; nucleotides not matched to a gene: 11. Per the germline V gene, CDR1 is MGHDK and CDR2 is SYGVNS. The CDR3: CASKDRGKSGANVLTF. The CDR3 nucleotides read TGTGCCAGTAAAGACAGGGGCAAAAGCGGGGCCAACGTCCTGACTTTC.

The rearrangement joins TRBV20-1 to TRBJ1-2; no definite D call. The germline V and J ends were trimmed by 2 bases and 4 bases, with 11 bases remaining between them. The germline V gene has CDR1 DFQATT and CDR2 SNEGSKA (reference sequence). The length of the CDR3 is 13 residues. CDR3 residues: CSARREVIYGYTF. For the CDR3, the DNA is TGCAGTGCTAGAAGAGAGGTTATCTATGGCTACACCTTC.

This clonotype was picked up many times. The V and J genes are TRBV20-1 and TRBJ2-7; D unclear. The V end was cut by 3 bases, the J end by 7 bases, with 16 bases between. Germline lookup yields CDR1 DFQATT and CDR2 SNEGSKA (reference sequence). There are 13 residues in the CDR3. CDR3 DNA: TGCAGTGCTAGCAAAGTTGTACAGTGGGAGCAGTACTTC. The encoded protein is CSASKVVQWEQYF.

The V call is TRBV7-2, the J call TRBJ2-2; unclear D gene. The CDR3 has 13 residues. CDR1 and CDR2 (germline): SGHTA, FQGNSA. V was clipped by 5 bases and J by 5 bases, with 9 bases between them. The CDR3 protein is CASSHPWTGELFF. The CDR3 region has the DNA TGTGCCAGCAGCCATCCCTGGACCGGGGAGCTGTTTTTT.

This clonotype showed up just a few times. V gene TRBV24-1 combines with J gene TRBJ2-7; 9 bases are shared with TRBD2. This CDR3 is built from 16 residues. From germline, CDR1 is KGHDR and CDR2 SFDVKD. V lost 5 bases, J lost 1 base, and 8 bases stayed unmatched. The CDR3 DNA reads as TGTGCCACCAGTGGATTAACAGCGGGAGGTTCCTACGAGCAGTACTTC. This codes for CATSGLTAGGSYEQYF.